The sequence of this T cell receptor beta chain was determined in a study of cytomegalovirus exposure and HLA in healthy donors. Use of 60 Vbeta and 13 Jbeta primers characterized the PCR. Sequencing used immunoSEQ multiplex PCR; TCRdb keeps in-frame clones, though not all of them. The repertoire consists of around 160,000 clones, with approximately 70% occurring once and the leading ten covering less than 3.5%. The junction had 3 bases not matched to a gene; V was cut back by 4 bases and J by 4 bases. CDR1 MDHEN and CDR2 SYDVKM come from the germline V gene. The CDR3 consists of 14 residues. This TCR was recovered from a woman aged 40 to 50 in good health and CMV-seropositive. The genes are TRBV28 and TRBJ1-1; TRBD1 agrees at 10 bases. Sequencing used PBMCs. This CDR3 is CASSSGQGTTEAFF. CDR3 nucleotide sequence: TGTGCCAGCAGTTCGGGACAGGGGACCACTGAAGCTTTCTTT.